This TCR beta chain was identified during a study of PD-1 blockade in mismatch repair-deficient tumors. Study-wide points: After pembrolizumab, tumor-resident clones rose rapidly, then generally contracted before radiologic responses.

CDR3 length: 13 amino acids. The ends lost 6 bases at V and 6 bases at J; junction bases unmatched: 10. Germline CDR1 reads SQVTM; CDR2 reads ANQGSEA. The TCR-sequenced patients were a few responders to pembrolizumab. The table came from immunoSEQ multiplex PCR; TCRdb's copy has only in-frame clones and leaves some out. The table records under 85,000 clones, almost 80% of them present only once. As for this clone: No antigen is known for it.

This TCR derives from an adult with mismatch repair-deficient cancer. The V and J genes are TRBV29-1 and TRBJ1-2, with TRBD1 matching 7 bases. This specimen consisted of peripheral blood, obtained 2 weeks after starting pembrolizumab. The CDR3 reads CSVATDRDDGYTF. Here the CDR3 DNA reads TGCAGCGTCGCGACCGACAGGGACGATGGCTACACCTTC.